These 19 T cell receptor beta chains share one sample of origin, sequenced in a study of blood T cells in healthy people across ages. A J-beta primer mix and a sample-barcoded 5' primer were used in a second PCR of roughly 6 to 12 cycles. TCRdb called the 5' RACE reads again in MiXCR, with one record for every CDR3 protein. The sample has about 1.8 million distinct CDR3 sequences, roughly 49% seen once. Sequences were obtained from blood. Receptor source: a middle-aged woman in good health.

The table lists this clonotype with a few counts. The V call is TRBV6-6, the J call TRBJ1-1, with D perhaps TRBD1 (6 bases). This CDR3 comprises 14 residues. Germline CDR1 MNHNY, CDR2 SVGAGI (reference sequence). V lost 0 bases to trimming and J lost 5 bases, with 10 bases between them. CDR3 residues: CASSYSTGKTEAFF. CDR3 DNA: TGTGCCAGCAGTTACTCTACAGGGAAAACTGAAGCTTTCTTT.

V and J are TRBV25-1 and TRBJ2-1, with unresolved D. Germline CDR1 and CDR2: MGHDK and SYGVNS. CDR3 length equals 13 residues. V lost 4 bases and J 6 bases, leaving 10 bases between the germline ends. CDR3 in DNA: TGTGCCAGCAGTGGGCACCGCCGCAATGAGCAGTTCTTC. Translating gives CASSGHRRNEQFF.

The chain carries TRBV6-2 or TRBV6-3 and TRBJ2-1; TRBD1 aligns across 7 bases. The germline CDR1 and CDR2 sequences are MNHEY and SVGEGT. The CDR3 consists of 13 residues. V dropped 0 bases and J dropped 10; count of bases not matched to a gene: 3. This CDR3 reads CASSYSSRGEQFF. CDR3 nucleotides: TGTGCCAGCAGTTACTCTAGCAGGGGGGAGCAGTTCTTC.

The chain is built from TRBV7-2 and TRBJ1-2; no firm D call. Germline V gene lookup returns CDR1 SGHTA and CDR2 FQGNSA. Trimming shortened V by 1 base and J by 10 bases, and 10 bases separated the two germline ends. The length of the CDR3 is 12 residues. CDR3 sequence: CASSLERTVYTF. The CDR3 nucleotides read TGTGCCAGCAGCTTAGAAAGGACGGTCTACACCTTC.

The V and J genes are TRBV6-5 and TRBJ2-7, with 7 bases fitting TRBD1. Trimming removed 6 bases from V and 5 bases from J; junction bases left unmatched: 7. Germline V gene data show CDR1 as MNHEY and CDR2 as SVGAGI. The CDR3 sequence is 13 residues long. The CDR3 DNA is TGTGCCAGCAGCGTGACAGGGTGGGACGAGCAGTACTTC. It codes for CASSVTGWDEQYF.

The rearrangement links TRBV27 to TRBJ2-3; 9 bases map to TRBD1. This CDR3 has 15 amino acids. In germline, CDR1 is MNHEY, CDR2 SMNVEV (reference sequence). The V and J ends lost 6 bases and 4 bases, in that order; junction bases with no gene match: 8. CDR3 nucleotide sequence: TGTGCCAGCAGCCTACAGGGGGCCCTTCCAGATACGCAGTATTTT. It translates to CASSLQGALPDTQYF.

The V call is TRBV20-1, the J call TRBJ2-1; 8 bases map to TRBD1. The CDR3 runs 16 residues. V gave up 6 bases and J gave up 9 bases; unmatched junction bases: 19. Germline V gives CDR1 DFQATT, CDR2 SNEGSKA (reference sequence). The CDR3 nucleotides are TGCAGTGCGGGAGACGAGGGCGCAGGGGGCGCGACTGAGCAGTTCTTC. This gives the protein CSAGDEGAGGATEQFF.

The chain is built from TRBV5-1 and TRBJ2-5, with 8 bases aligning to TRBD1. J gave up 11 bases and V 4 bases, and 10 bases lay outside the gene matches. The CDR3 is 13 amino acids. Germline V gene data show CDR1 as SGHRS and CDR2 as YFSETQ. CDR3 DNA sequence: TGCGCCAGCAGCACCCAACAGGGGGGTGAGCAGTACTTC. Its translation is CASSTQQGGEQYF.

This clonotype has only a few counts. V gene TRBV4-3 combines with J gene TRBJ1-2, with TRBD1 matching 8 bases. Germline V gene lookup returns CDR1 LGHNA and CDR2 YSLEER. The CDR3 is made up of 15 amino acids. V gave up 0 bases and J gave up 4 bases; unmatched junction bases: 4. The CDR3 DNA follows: TGCGCCAGCAGCCAAGAAAGGGACAGGTTCTATGGCTACACCTTC. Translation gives CASSQERDRFYGYTF.

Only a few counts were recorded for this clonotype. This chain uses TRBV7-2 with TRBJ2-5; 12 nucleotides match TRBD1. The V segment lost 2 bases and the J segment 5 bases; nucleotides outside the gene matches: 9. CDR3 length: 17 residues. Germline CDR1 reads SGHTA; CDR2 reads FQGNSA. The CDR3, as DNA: TGTGCCAGCAGCTTACCCCCGGGACAGGGGGCTGTGGAGACCCAGTACTTC. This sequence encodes CASSLPPGQGAVETQYF.

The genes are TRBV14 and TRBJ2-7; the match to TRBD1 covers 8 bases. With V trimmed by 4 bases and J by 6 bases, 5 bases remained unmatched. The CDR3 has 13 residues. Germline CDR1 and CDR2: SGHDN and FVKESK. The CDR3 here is CASSPTGGLEQYF. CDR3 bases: TGTGCCAGCAGCCCTACAGGGGGTCTCGAGCAGTACTTC.

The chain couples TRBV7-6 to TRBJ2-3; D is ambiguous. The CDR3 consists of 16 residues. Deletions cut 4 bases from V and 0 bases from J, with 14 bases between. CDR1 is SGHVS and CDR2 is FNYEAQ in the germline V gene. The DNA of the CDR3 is TGTGCCAGCAGCTCTAGTGTAGGGATTAGCACAGATACGCAGTATTTT. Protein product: CASSSSVGISTDTQYF.

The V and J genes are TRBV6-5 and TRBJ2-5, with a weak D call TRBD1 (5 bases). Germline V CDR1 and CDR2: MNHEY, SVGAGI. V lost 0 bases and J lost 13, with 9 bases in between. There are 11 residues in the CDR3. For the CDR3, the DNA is TGTGCCAGCAGTTACTCGGGGCAGCGGTACTTC. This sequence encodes CASSYSGQRYF.

In DNA, the CDR3 is TGCAGTGCTCTTACCCCAGAATCTCATGGCTACACCTTC. Translation: CSALTPESHGYTF. The gene calls are TRBV20-1 and TRBJ1-2; no firm D call. This CDR3 spans 13 amino acids. V was cut by 5 bases and J by 6 bases, with 16 bases left in between. CDR1 is DFQATT and CDR2 is SNEGSKA in the germline V gene (reference sequence).

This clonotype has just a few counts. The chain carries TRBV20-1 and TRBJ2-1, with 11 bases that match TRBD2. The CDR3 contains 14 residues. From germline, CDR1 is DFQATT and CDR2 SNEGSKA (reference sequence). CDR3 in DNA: TGCAGCCCCGCACTAGCGGGGGTACCAGGGGAGCAGTTCTTC. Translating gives CSPALAGVPGEQFF.

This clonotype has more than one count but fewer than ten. The CDR3 reads CSARDSGWTDTQYF. Written as DNA, the CDR3 is TGCAGTGCTAGAGATAGTGGGTGGACAGATACGCAGTATTTT. The chain employs TRBV20-1 and TRBJ2-3; D is unclear. Trimming shortened V by 0 bases and J by 3 bases, and 10 bases separated the two germline ends. The CDR3 is made up of 14 amino acids. Germline CDR1 is DFQATT and CDR2 is SNEGSKA (reference sequence).

The CDR3 protein is CASSDPKRLSYEQYF. The CDR3 coding sequence is TGTGCCAGCAGTGACCCGAAACGACTCTCCTACGAGCAGTACTTC. This rearrangement joins TRBV2 to TRBJ2-7, with D unclear. The CDR3 spans 15 residues. Per the germline V gene, CDR1 is SNHLY and CDR2 is FYNNEI. Trimming shortened V by 3 bases and J by 0 bases, and 12 bases separated the two germline ends.

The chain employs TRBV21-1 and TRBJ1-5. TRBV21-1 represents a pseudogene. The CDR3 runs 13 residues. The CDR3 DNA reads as TGTGCCAGCAGCAAACTCCATGCAGAGCCCCAGCATTTT. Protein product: CASSKLHAEPQHF.

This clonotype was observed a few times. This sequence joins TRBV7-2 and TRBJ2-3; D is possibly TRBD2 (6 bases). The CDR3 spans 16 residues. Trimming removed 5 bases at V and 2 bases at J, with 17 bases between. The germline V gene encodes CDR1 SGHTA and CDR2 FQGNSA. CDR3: CASSPRGAGTTDTQYF. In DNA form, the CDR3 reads TGTGCCAGCAGCCCACGTGGGGCGGGAACCACAGATACGCAGTATTTT. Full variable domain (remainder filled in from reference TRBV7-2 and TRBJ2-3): GAGVSQSPSNKVTEKGKDVELRCDPISGHTALYWYRQSLGQGLEFLIYFQGNSAPDKSGLPSDRFSAERTGGSVSTLTIQRTQQEDSAVYLCASSPRGAGTTDTQYFGPGTRLTVL.